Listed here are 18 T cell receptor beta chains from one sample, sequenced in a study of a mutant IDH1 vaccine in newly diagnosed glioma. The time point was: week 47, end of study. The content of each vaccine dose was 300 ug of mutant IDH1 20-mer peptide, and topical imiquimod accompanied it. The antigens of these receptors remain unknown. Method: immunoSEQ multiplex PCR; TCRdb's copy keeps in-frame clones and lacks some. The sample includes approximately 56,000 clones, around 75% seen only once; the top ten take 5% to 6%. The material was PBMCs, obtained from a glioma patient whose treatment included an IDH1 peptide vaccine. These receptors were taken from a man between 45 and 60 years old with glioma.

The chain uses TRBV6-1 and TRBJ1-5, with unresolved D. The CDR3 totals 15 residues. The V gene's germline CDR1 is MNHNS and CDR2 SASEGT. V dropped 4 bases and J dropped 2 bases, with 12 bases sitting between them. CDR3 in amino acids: CASSGGYYGNQPQHF. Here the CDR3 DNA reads TGTGCCAGCAGTGGAGGGTACTATGGCAATCAGCCCCAGCATTTT.

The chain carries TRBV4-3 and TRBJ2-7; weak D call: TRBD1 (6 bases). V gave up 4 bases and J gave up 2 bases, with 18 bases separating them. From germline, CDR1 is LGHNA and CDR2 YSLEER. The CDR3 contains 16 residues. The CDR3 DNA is TGCGCCAGCAGCCTCCCCAGTCGACAGGTAGCCTACGAGCAGTACTTC. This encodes CASSLPSRQVAYEQYF.

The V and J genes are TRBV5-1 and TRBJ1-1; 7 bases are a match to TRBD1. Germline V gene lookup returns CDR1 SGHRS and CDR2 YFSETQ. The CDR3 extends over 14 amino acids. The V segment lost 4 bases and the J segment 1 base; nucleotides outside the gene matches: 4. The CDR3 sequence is CASSIGTANTEAFF. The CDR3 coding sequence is TGCGCCAGCAGCATTGGGACAGCGAACACTGAAGCTTTCTTT.

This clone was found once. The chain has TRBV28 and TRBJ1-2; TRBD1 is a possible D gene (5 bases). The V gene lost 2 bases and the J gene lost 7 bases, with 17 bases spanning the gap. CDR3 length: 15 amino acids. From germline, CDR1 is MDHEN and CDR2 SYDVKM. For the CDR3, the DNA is TGTGCCAGCAGTTTAGCGGAGGGGAGGGGAGTTGGCTACACCTTC. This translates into CASSLAEGRGVGYTF.

The CDR3 region has the DNA TGTGCCAGCAGCCCCCACGGGGATGACTACGAGCAGTACTTC. Protein sequence: CASSPHGDDYEQYF. This chain uses TRBV6-5 with TRBJ2-7, with a tentative D call TRBD2 (5 bases). The V gene's germline CDR1 is MNHEY and CDR2 SVGAGI. The V end lost 6 bases, the J end lost 3 bases, and 15 bases lay between the germline ends. The CDR3 contains 14 residues.

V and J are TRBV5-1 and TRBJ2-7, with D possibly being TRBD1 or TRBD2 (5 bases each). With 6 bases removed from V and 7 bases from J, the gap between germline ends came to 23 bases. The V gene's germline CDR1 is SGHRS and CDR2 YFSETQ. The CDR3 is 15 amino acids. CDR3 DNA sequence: TGCGCCAGCACCCCTGGAGGCACCGGGGCCGTGGAGCAGTACTTC. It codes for CASTPGGTGAVEQYF.

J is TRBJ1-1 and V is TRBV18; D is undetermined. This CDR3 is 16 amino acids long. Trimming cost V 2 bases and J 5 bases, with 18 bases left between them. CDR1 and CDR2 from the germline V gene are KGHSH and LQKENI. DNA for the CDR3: TGTGCCAGCTCACCAGTAACCGCTGGGAGAAATACTGAAGCTTTCTTT. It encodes CASSPVTAGRNTEAFF.

For the CDR3, the DNA is TGCAGTGCTATGAGGAAGACCCAGTACTTC. It is translated as CSAMRKTQYF. V gene TRBV20-1 combines with J gene TRBJ2-5; no definite D call. Germline lookup yields CDR1 DFQATT and CDR2 SNEGSKA (reference sequence). The CDR3 is made up of 10 amino acids. Trimming stripped 4 bases from V and 6 bases from J, with 6 bases between.

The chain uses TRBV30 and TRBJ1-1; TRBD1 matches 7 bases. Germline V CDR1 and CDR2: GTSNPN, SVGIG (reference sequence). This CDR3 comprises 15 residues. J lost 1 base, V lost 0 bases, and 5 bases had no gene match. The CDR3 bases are TGTGCCTGGAGTGTATCCGACAGGGAGAACACTGAAGCTTTCTTT. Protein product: CAWSVSDRENTEAFF.

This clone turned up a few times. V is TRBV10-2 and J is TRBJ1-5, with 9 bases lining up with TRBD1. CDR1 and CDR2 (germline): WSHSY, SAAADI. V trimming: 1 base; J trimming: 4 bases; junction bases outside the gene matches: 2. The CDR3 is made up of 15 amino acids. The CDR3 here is CASSEFGQGNQPQHF. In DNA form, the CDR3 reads TGCGCCAGCAGTGAGTTCGGACAGGGGAATCAGCCCCAGCATTTT.

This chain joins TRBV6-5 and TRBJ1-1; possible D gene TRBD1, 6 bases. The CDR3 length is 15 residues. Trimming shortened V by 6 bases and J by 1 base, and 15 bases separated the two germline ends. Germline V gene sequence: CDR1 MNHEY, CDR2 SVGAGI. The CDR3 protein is CASSPTGRTNTEAFF. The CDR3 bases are TGTGCCAGCAGCCCCACAGGGCGGACGAACACTGAAGCTTTCTTT.

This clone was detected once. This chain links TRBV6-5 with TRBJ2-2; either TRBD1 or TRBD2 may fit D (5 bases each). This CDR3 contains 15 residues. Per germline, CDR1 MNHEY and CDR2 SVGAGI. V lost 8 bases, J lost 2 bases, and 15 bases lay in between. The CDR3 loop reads CASQLGRINTGELFF. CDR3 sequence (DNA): TGTGCCAGCCAATTGGGACGGATTAACACCGGGGAGCTGTTTTTT.

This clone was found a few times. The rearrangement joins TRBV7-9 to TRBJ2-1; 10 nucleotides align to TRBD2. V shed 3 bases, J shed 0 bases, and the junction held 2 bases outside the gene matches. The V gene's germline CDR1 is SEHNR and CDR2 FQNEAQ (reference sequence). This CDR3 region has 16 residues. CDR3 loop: CASSLGLALSYNEQFF. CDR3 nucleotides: TGTGCCAGCAGCTTGGGACTAGCGCTCTCCTACAATGAGCAGTTCTTC.

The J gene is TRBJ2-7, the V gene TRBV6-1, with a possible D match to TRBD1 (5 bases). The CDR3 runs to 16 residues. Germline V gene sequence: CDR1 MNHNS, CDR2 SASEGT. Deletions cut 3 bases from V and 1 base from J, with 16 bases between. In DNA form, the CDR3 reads TGTGCCAGCAGTGATATACAGGCTAAGGGGTCCTACGAGCAGTACTTC. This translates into CASSDIQAKGSYEQYF.

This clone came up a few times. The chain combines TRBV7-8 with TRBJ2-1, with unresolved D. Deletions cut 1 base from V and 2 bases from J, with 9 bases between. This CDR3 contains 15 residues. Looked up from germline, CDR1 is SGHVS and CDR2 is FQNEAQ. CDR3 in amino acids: CASSLGRITYNEQFF. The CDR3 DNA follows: TGTGCCAGCAGCTTAGGCCGGATCACCTACAATGAGCAGTTCTTC.

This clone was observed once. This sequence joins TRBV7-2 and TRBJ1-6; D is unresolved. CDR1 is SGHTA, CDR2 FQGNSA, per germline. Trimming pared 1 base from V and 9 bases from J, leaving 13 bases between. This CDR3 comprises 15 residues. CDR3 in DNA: TGTGCCAGCAGCTTAGGATTCGGTGGCCTTTCACCCCTCCACTTT. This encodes CASSLGFGGLSPLHF.

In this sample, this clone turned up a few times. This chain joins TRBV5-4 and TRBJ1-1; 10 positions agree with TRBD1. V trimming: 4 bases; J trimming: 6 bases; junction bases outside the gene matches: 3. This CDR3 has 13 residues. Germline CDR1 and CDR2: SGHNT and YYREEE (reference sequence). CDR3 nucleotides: TGTGCCAGCAGCCGACAGGGGGCCTCTGAAGCTTTCTTT. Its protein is CASSRQGASEAFF.

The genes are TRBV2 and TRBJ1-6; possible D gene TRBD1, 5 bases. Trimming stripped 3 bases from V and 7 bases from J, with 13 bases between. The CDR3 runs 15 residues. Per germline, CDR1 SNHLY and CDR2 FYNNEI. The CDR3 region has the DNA TGTGCCAGCAGTGATAGGGGATTGGGGAATTCACCCCTCCACTTT. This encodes CASSDRGLGNSPLHF. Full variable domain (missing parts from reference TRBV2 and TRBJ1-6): EPEVTQTPSHQVTQMGQEVILRCVPISNHLYFYWYRQILGQKVEFLVSFYNNEISEKSEIFDDQFSVERPDGSNFTLKIRSTKLEDSAMYFCASSDRGLGNSPLHFGNGTRLTVT.